Each of the 9 T cell receptor beta chains below was sequenced from the same sample in a study of CD8 T cells in ankylosing spondylitis. TCRdb recomputed calls from the 5' RACE reads with MiXCR, one row per CDR3 protein. The sample includes approximately 46,000 distinct CDR3 sequences, around 10% of them seen just once. Sequencing used blood, either unsorted or a sorted T cell fraction (not recorded which). The origin of the receptors is a male donor with ankylosing spondylitis or in good health (not recorded which).

Many counts were recorded for this clonotype. V is TRBV3-1 and J is TRBJ2-7, with 7 bases that match TRBD1. V shed 0 bases, J shed 1 base, and the junction held 3 bases outside the gene matches. Germline CDR1 LGHDT, CDR2 YNNKEL (reference sequence). The CDR3 runs 15 residues. CDR3 residues: CASSQDATGSYEQYF. In DNA form, the CDR3 reads TGTGCCAGCAGCCAAGATGCGACAGGGTCCTACGAGCAGTACTTC.

The chain joins TRBV7-2 to TRBJ2-7, with D unresolved. V was cut by 1 base and J by 2 bases, with 6 bases left in between. This CDR3 has 13 amino acids. CDR1 and CDR2 from the germline V gene are SGHTA and FQGNSA. The CDR3 DNA follows: TGTGCCAGCAGCTTAGTTTCGGCCTACGAGCAGTACTTC. Its translation: CASSLVSAYEQYF.

This clonotype was seen many times. V is TRBV29-1 and J is TRBJ2-5, with 9 bases identical to TRBD2. Germline V lookup: CDR1 SQVTM, CDR2 ANQGSEA. V shed 6 bases and J 3 bases; nucleotides not matched to a gene: 2. CDR3 length: 12 residues. The CDR3 sequence is CSVGTSKETQYF. The CDR3 bases are TGCAGCGTCGGGACTAGCAAAGAGACCCAGTACTTC.

Remarks on this clonotype: A junction end diverges from the germline sequence, so it may reflect a read error. The chain has TRBV12-3 or TRBV12-4 and TRBJ1-1, with 8 positions matching TRBD1. The CDR3 is 14 amino acids. CDR3 coding DNA: TGTGCCGGCAGGATCAGGGGGCTGGCCACTGAAGCTTTCTTT. Protein product: CAGRIRGLATEAFF.

This clonotype was observed a few times. The chain couples TRBV14 to TRBJ2-7; 9 nucleotides agree with TRBD2. The germline V gene has CDR1 SGHDN and CDR2 FVKESK. With V trimmed by 1 base and J by 4 bases, 5 bases remained unmatched. The CDR3 is 15 residues long. The chain's CDR3 is CASSQGLAGFYEQYF. CDR3 DNA: TGTGCCAGCAGCCAAGGCCTAGCGGGGTTTTACGAGCAGTACTTC.

There are many counts of this clonotype. This chain connects TRBV14 to TRBJ1-1; D call uncertain. Between the trimmed V and J ends, which lost 0 bases and 0 bases, there was a span of 8 bases. The germline CDR1 and CDR2 sequences are SGHDN and FVKESK. The CDR3 consists of 15 residues. The CDR3 nucleotides read TGTGCCAGCAGCCAAGACACTCCGGTGAACACTGAAGCTTTCTTT. Its protein is CASSQDTPVNTEAFF.

This clonotype was found many times. The chain joins TRBV29-1 to TRBJ2-7; D is undetermined. V lost 3 bases and J 0 bases, leaving 6 bases between the germline ends. Germline V gene data show CDR1 as SQVTM and CDR2 as ANQGSEA. CDR3 length equals 12 residues. CDR3: CSVEADSYEQYF. Written as DNA, the CDR3 is TGCAGCGTTGAGGCAGACTCCTACGAGCAGTACTTC.

This chain connects TRBV4-1 to TRBJ1-2; D gene uncertain. The CDR3 covers 17 residues. V lost 0 bases and J lost 4, with 18 bases in between. CDR1 and CDR2 (germline): MGHRA, YSYEKL. CDR3 in DNA: TGCGCCAGCAGCCAAGATGTCTCCGGCATTCAGTTCTATGGCTACACCTTC. Amino acid sequence: CASSQDVSGIQFYGYTF.

In this sample, this clonotype turned up a few times. The chain combines TRBV7-2 with TRBJ1-2, with 7 bases identical to TRBD1. CDR3 length equals 17 residues. Unmatched junction bases numbered 11, after V lost 4 bases and J lost 0 bases. Germline values: CDR1 SGHTA, CDR2 FQGNSA. The CDR3: CASSSTGKGGTNYGYTF. DNA for the CDR3: TGTGCCAGCAGCTCCACCGGTAAAGGGGGCACTAACTATGGCTACACCTTC.